The TCR beta chain under discussion was sequenced for a study of T-cell memory formation after mild COVID-19. Study-level information: TCR clusters were mostly confined to one donor each. Study-level points and caveats: Some responding clones appeared in pre-infection memory, suggesting cross-reactive memory joined. Most CD4+ clones that shrank were in CM and EM, while CD8+ ones turned up in EMRA.

TCRdb re-called the 5' RACE reads through MiXCR, storing one row per CDR3 protein. The sample includes more than 150,000 distinct CDR3 sequences, about 18% of them seen just once. Deletions cut 2 bases from V and 2 bases from J, with 15 bases between. Per the germline V gene, CDR1 is MNHEY and CDR2 is SVGEGT. The CDR3 spans 16 residues. This clonotype was detected many times. Its target is unknown. This chain links TRBV6-2 or TRBV6-3 with TRBJ1-2; D is ambiguous. The sequencing input was PBMCs or a T cell subset sorted from them (not recorded which). The receptor comes from a man between 18 and 29 years old who had mild COVID-19 (a few samples of this study predate the infection). Cell type and time point are not known. This CDR3 reads CASSYMLPRFNYGYTF. As DNA, the CDR3 is TGTGCCAGCAGTTACATGTTGCCGAGATTCAACTATGGCTACACCTTC.